A selection of T cell receptor beta chains follows, all from one sample in a study of tumor and adjacent non-tumor tissue in lung cancer. Via MiXCR, TCRdb re-called the multiplex PCR reads, giving one row per CDR3 protein. The table has about 78,000 distinct CDR3 sequences, roughly 80% seen once; the top ten hold roughly 15%. The specimen sequenced was lung tumor tissue. The receptors derive from a woman aged 45-65 years with non-small cell lung cancer. Each CDR3 is given with its conserved first and last residue. A D gene is named only where the DNA matches it firmly. Some rows have no size entry. The others give once, few or many, or a class for an expanded clone.

d_gene	v_gene	j_gene	abundance	CDR3nt	CDR3aa
TRBD2	TRBV11-2	TRBJ2-1	few	TGTGCCAGCAGAGTGGGGGGGGACGAGCAGTTCTTC	CASRVGGDEQFF
-	TRBV5-1	TRBJ1-1	-	TGCGCCAGCAGCTTGGAAGGAGGGCTGAACACTGAAGCTCTCTTT	CASSLEGGLNTEALF
-	TRBV11-1	TRBJ2-7	-	TGTCCCAACAGCGGGACACTGCAATACTTC	CPNSGTLQYF
TRBD2	TRBV20-1	TRBJ2-3	-	TGCAGTGTTAGCGGAGCGGGACTTACAGATACGCAGTATTTT	CSVSGAGLTDTQYF
-	TRBV20-1	TRBJ2-7	-	TGCAGTGCTAGAGGATATGGACTTGCCTACGAGCAGTACTTC	CSARGYGLAYEQYF
TRBD2	TRBV20-1	TRBJ2-7	-	TGCAGTGCTAGGAGGTTCCTGGTAGCGGGAGGGCCCTGGAGGTACGAGCAGTGTTTC	CSARRFLVAGGPWRYEQCF
-	TRBV6-1	TRBJ1-2	once	TGTGCCAGCCTCCAACATACCCGAGATGGCTACACCTTC	CASLQHTRDGYTF
TRBD1	TRBV28	TRBJ1-1	-	TGTGCCGGCAGTGATAATCGACAGGGACTGTACACTGAAGCTTTCTTT	CAGSDNRQGLYTEAFF
TRBD1	TRBV6-2/TRBV6-3	TRBJ2-7	medium-sized	TGTGCCAGCAGCCCCGGACAGGGAAATTTATACGAGCAGTACTTC	CASSPGQGNLYEQYF
TRBD2	TRBV11-2	TRBJ2-7	-	TGTGCCAGCTGGCTAAGAGGACTAGCGGTCTCGGATGAGCACTACTTC	CASWLRGLAVSDEHYF
TRBD2	TRBV5-1	TRBJ2-1	-	TGCGCAAGCAGTTTGGCATGGGACTATTTCAGTGAGCAGTTCTTC	CASSLAWDYFSEQFF
-	TRBV29-1	TRBJ1-3	-	TGCAGCGTTGACTCGGACGGCGGCCCTGGAAACACCATATTTTTT	CSVDSDGGPGNTIFF
-	TRBV6-5	TRBJ1-2	-	TGTACCAGCAATTACTCGAGAGGAGAGGGCTATGGCTACACCTTC	CTSNYSRGEGYGYTF
-	TRBV4-3	TRBJ1-5	-	TGCGTCAGCAGTCAAGAGATAGGCGTAGGAGGGAGCAATCAGCCCCAGCATTTT	CVSSQEIGVGGSNQPQHF